The present TCR beta chain was sequenced within a study of T cells in Graves' hyperthyroidism and ophthalmopathy. Only a few counts were recorded for this clonotype. Since a much larger clone is just one base distant, this may be a read error. Patients aged 18 to 65 with hyperthyroidism were newly diagnosed, with duration under 2 months. Uncontrolled infections, other autoimmune diseases, pregnancy or lactation led to exclusion of patients. For the diagnoses, clinical symptoms, serum thyroxine and TRAb, thyroid ultrasound and orbital computed tomography were used. What was amplified from RNA transcripts were TCR beta CDR3 regions. The HTBI primer set was used in a first-round RT-PCR of the TCR CDR3. MiXCR, applied by TCRdb to the multiplex PCR reads, yields one record per CDR3 protein. The sample holds under 250,000 distinct CDR3 sequences, more than 15% seen once. The length of the CDR3 is 13 residues. V was pared by 5 bases and J by 4 bases, with 11 bases between.

This chain uses TRBV12-3 or TRBV12-4 with TRBJ1-1, with D possibly being TRBD1 (6 bases). The sequence derives from a man in his forties or fifties with Graves' hyperthyroidism. What was sequenced was blood. The CDR3 is CASSLGASTEAFF. Written as DNA, the CDR3 is TGTGCCAGCAGTCTGGGGGCCAGCACTGAAGCTTTCTTT.